This is a list of T cell receptor beta chains from one sample in a study of molecular identifiers for immune sequencing clone quantification. TCRdb passed the PCR reads through MiXCR, listing each CDR3 protein once. The table records under 600,000 distinct CDR3 sequences, about 26% of them present only once. The specimen was naive CD8+ T cells from blood, with Jurkat cell RNA spiked in. The receptors were gathered from a human donor in good health. Some libraries in this study had Jurkat cell RNA spiked in. CDR3s leave out the opening cysteine and the closing phenylalanine or tryptophan. Fields, in order: J gene, V gene, CDR3 protein.

J gene: TRBJ2-3; V gene: TRBV6-2/TRBV6-3; CDR3 protein: ASSYSDIPSTDTQY
J gene: TRBJ2-7; V gene: TRBV20-1; CDR3 protein: SARDSLAIYEQY
J gene: TRBJ2-2; V gene: TRBV6-5; CDR3 protein: ATAQGAGTWELF
J gene: TRBJ1-2; V gene: TRBV28; CDR3 protein: ASDDGQGANYGYT
J gene: TRBJ1-1; V gene: TRBV6-2/TRBV6-3; CDR3 protein: ASSYGKGTEAF
J gene: TRBJ2-3; V gene: TRBV11-3; CDR3 protein: ASSKRYGGGTDTQY
J gene: TRBJ2-7; V gene: TRBV13; CDR3 protein: ASSFRDRDHEQY
J gene: TRBJ2-3; V gene: TRBV7-9; CDR3 protein: ASRTTSGAPDTQY
J gene: TRBJ1-5; V gene: TRBV24-1; CDR3 protein: ATSDKASNQPQH
J gene: TRBJ2-7; V gene: TRBV7-9; CDR3 protein: ASSSGSLGPYEQY
J gene: TRBJ1-3; V gene: TRBV9; CDR3 protein: ASSVAGDSGNTIY
J gene: TRBJ1-1; V gene: TRBV5-4; CDR3 protein: ASSDKTAPNTEAF
J gene: TRBJ2-4; V gene: TRBV7-9; CDR3 protein: ASSSLENVQY
J gene: TRBJ2-7; V gene: TRBV9; CDR3 protein: ASSPQSGTSYEQY
J gene: TRBJ1-5; V gene: TRBV18; CDR3 protein: ASSPTTGGNQPQH
J gene: TRBJ2-5; V gene: TRBV7-2; CDR3 protein: ASSALAGLETQY
J gene: TRBJ2-6; V gene: TRBV27; CDR3 protein: ASSSYQGSGANVLT
J gene: TRBJ1-6; V gene: TRBV19; CDR3 protein: ASTETSSYNSPLH
J gene: TRBJ2-1; V gene: TRBV4-3; CDR3 protein: ASSHARGRDFEQF
J gene: TRBJ1-2; V gene: TRBV13; CDR3 protein: ASSSEELTNYGYT
J gene: TRBJ1-3; V gene: TRBV30; CDR3 protein: AWTRQGENTIC
J gene: TRBJ2-7; V gene: TRBV29-1; CDR3 protein: SVEGQGLPYEQY
J gene: TRBJ2-5; V gene: TRBV20-1; CDR3 protein: SARETATETQY
J gene: TRBJ1-1; V gene: TRBV7-6; CDR3 protein: ASSSSKAEAF
J gene: TRBJ2-3; V gene: TRBV25-1; CDR3 protein: ASRGDTQY
J gene: TRBJ2-7; V gene: TRBV19; CDR3 protein: ATTPEASSYEQY